This T cell receptor (beta chain) was retrieved from a study of blood T cells in healthy people across ages. About the research overall: Researchers report that template switching captured about one barcoded beta molecule per two T cells. The study, taken as a whole, reports: Reliance upon unsorted PBMCs precluded definitive naive versus antigen-experienced comparison.

Trimming took 4 bases from V and 2 from J, leaving 12 bases between them. Germline lookup yields CDR1 LNHNV and CDR2 YYDKDF (reference sequence). CDR3 length: 15 amino acids. This clonotype showed up many times. Its antigen remains unknown. The use of a sample-barcoded 5' primer and a J-beta primer mix characterized a second PCR of roughly 7 to 12 cycles. From the 5' RACE reads, TCRdb called clonotypes with MiXCR, one entry per CDR3 protein. This sample has approximately 810,000 distinct CDR3 sequences, with less than 35% found just once. The sample comprised blood. V is TRBV15 and J is TRBJ2-1; D may be TRBD1 or TRBD2 (5 bases each). The receptor's source is a woman older than 75 in good health. The CDR3 protein is CATSIMRGTYNEQFF. CDR3 bases: TGTGCCACCAGCATCATGAGGGGTACCTACAATGAGCAGTTCTTC.